Here is one TCR beta chain with its context. Clones were read by immunoSEQ multiplex PCR, and TCRdb kept only the in-frame ones, dropping some. Among roughly 86,000 clones listed, roughly 91% were seen once. The record originates from a study of control samples from healthy donors and cancer patients. Input material: blood. The sequence derives from a man aged 25-45 years in good health.

The CDR3: CASSSGQNTEAFF. The CDR3 coding sequence is TGCGCCAGCAGCTCGGGACAAAACACTGAAGCTTTCTTT. The chain carries TRBV4-1 and TRBJ1-1; TRBD1 is a possible D gene (6 bases). Trimming cost V 5 bases and J 2 bases, with 9 bases left between them. The germline gives CDR1 MGHRA, CDR2 YSYEKL. The CDR3 is made up of 13 amino acids.